The 5 T cell receptor beta chains reported below all come from one sample, sequenced in a study of cytomegalovirus exposure and HLA in healthy donors. The repertoire was sequenced with immunoSEQ multiplex PCR; TCRdb's copy has only in-frame clones and lacks some. The sample comprises fewer than 200,000 clones, 80% to 85% of which are singletons, and 2.5% to 3% rests with the top ten. The sequenced material came from PBMCs. Receptors were obtained from a woman in her late teens or twenties in good health and CMV-seropositive.

V usage is TRBV6-1 and J usage is TRBJ1-6; D possibly corresponds to TRBD1 (6 bases). Trimming cost V 4 bases and J 5 bases, with 9 bases left between them. The CDR3 is made up of 14 amino acids. Germline loops: CDR1 MNHNS, CDR2 SASEGT. The CDR3 DNA is TGTGCCAGCAGTGCGGACAGCAATAATTCACCCCTCCACTTT. Translation: CASSADSNNSPLHF.

The gene calls are TRBV2 and TRBJ2-5, with D unresolved. The CDR3 is 11 amino acids. Germline V gene data show CDR1 as SNHLY and CDR2 as FYNNEI. Trimming removed 6 bases from V and 3 bases from J, with 5 bases in between. CDR3 region: CASSPKETQYF. CDR3 nucleotide sequence: TGTGCCAGCAGCCCCAAAGAGACCCAGTACTTC.

The rearrangement uses TRBV11-3 and TRBJ2-2; D ambiguous. CDR3 length: 16 residues. Germline values: CDR1 SGHNT, CDR2 YENEEA. Between the trimmed V and J ends, which lost 4 bases and 1 base, there was a span of 13 bases. CDR3 nucleotide sequence: TGTGCCAGCAGCTCAAGATCGGTAAAGAACACCGGGGAGCTGTTTTTT. Translation: CASSSRSVKNTGELFF.

This chain uses TRBV7-3 with TRBJ2-2; weak D call: TRBD1 (6 bases). The CDR3 runs 15 residues. V was shortened by 5 bases and J by 7 bases, with 17 bases between the two germline ends. Looked up from germline, CDR1 is SGHTA and CDR2 is FQGTGA. CDR3 nucleotides: TGTGCCAGCAGCCCGACAGGCCCGTCGTACGGGGAGCTGTTTTTT. It encodes CASSPTGPSYGELFF.

The chain carries TRBV5-1 and TRBJ1-1, with D perhaps matching TRBD1 (5 bases). Germline V CDR1 and CDR2: SGHRS, YFSETQ. The CDR3 is made up of 13 amino acids. V was clipped by 1 base and J by 5 bases, with 9 bases between them. CDR3 amino acids: CASSLRQGTEAFF. In DNA form, the CDR3 reads TGCGCCAGCAGCTTGCGGCAGGGTACTGAAGCTTTCTTT. The full variable domain, with the rest looked up from reference TRBV5-1 and TRBJ1-1, is KAGVTQTPRYLIKTRGQQVTLSCSPISGHRSVSWYQQTPGQGLQFLFEYFSETQRNKGNFPGRFSGRQFSNSRSEMNVSTLELGDSALYLCASSLRQGTEAFFGQGTRLTVV.